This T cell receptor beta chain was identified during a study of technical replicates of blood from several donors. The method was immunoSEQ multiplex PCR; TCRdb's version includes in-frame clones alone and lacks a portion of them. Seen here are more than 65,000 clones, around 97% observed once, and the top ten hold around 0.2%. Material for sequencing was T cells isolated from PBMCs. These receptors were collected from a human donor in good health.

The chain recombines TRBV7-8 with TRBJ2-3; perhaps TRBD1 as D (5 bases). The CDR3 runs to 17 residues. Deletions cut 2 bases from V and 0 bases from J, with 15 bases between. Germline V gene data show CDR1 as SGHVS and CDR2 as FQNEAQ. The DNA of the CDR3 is TGTGCCAGCAGCTTAATTGACAGTGTGTCTAGCACAGATACGCAGTATTTT. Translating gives CASSLIDSVSSTDTQYF.